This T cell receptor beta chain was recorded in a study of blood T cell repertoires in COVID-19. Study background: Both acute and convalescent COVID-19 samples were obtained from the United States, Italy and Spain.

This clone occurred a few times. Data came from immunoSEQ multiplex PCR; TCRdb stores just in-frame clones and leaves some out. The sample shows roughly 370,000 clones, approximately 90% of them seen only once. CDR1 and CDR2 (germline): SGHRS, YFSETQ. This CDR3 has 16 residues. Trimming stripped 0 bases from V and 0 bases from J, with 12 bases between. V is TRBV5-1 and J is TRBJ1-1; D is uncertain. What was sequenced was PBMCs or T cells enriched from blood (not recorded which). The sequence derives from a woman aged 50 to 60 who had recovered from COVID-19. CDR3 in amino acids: CASSLARQGMNTEAFF. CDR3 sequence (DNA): TGCGCCAGCAGCTTGGCAAGACAAGGAATGAACACTGAAGCTTTCTTT. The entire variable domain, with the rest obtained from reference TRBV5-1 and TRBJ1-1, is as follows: KAGVTQTPRYLIKTRGQQVTLSCSPISGHRSVSWYQQTPGQGLQFLFEYFSETQRNKGNFPGRFSGRQFSNSRSEMNVSTLELGDSALYLCASSLARQGMNTEAFFGQGTRLTVV.